The 19 T cell receptor beta chains below come from one sample, sequenced in a study of blood T cell repertoires in COVID-19. The method was immunoSEQ multiplex PCR; TCRdb's version includes in-frame clones alone and lacks a portion of them. The data show 200,000 or so clones, with 70% to 85% seen just once and about 12% held by the top ten. Sequenced material: peripheral blood. Receptors originate from a human donor in a cohort sampled during active COVID-19.

The CDR3 nucleotides read TGTGCCAGCAGCTTAGTATCTTCGAAGGGGACAGGGGTTTTTCGTGGCTACACCTTC. Translating gives CASSLVSSKGTGVFRGYTF. The chain has TRBV7-2 and TRBJ1-2; TRBD1 aligns across 10 bases. Germline CDR1 reads SGHTA; CDR2 reads FQGNSA. V lost 1 base and J lost 7; bases outside the gene matches: 18. The CDR3 loop spans 19 amino acids.

The chain has TRBV24-1 and TRBJ2-1, with 10 bases identical to TRBD1. The CDR3 is 16 residues long. J was trimmed by 5 bases and V by 4 bases; bases with no gene match: 7. Per germline, CDR1 KGHDR and CDR2 SFDVKD. CDR3 sequence (DNA): TGTGCCACCAGTGACCACGACAGGGGGCGAAACAATGAGCAGTTCTTC. Amino acid sequence: CATSDHDRGRNNEQFF.

This chain connects TRBV27 to TRBJ2-7; 8 bases line up with TRBD1. The CDR3 runs 15 residues. Losses at the gene ends were 4 bases for V and 2 bases for J; bases not matched to a gene: 7. The germline V gene has CDR1 MNHEY and CDR2 SMNVEV (reference sequence). The DNA of the CDR3 is TGTGCCAGCAGTTCGACCGGGACAGGAGCCTACGAGCAGTACTTC. This codes for CASSSTGTGAYEQYF.

The chain couples TRBV2 to TRBJ1-1; 7 bases align to TRBD1. The germline gives CDR1 SNHLY, CDR2 FYNNEI. There are 16 residues in the CDR3. J gave up 4 bases and V 5 bases, and 13 bases lay outside the gene matches. CDR3 loop: CASSPGQSLLGTEAFF. The CDR3 coding sequence is TGTGCCAGCAGTCCGGGACAGTCCCTCCTAGGCACTGAAGCTTTCTTT.

J is TRBJ2-1 and V is TRBV27; 9 bases agree with TRBD1. Losses at the gene ends were 0 bases for V and 4 bases for J; bases not matched to a gene: 4. The CDR3 has 16 amino acids. CDR1 MNHEY and CDR2 SMNVEV come from the germline V gene (reference sequence). This chain's CDR3 is CASSLSGGTGYNEQFF. In DNA form, the CDR3 reads TGTGCCAGCAGTTTATCGGGTGGGACAGGGTACAATGAGCAGTTCTTC.

On this clone: A far larger clone is off by one base, so a read error is likely. This sample includes further DNA sequences coding for the same CDR3. The chain links TRBV5-1 to TRBJ2-1; no clear D gene. CDR1 and CDR2 (germline): SGHRS, YFSETQ. There are 12 residues in the CDR3. The V gene lost 1 base and the J gene lost 5 bases, with 4 bases spanning the gap. The CDR3 loop is CASSLTDNEQFF. DNA for the CDR3: TGCGCCAGCAGCTTGACGGACAATGAGCAGTTCTTC.

The genes are TRBV6-6 and TRBJ2-7; TRBD2 aligns across 12 bases. CDR1 and CDR2 (germline): MNHNY, SVGAGI (reference sequence). CDR3 length equals 16 residues. Germline trimming cut 6 bases from V and 4 bases from J; bases unmatched to any gene: 10. This chain's CDR3 is CASRPTSGRSPYEQYF. CDR3 nucleotide sequence: TGTGCCAGCAGACCCACTAGCGGGAGGTCCCCATACGAGCAGTACTTC.

This chain uses TRBV27 with TRBJ2-3, with D maybe TRBD2 (6 bases). Trimming left V 5 bases short and J 3 bases short, with 18 bases between. Germline-derived CDR1 and CDR2 are MNHEY and SMNVEV (reference sequence). The CDR3 length is 16 residues. The CDR3 region has the DNA TGTGCCAGCAGTCAACTTGGGGGGTCACGGACAGATACGCAGTATTTT. Its translation is CASSQLGGSRTDTQYF.

V usage is TRBV6-5 and J usage is TRBJ2-1, with D perhaps TRBD2 (7 bases). This CDR3 is built from 12 residues. Trimming shortened V by 8 bases and J by 8 bases, and 13 bases separated the two germline ends. Per the germline V gene, CDR1 is MNHEY and CDR2 is SVGAGI. CDR3 coding DNA: TGTGCCAGCTCCCTAGGGGGGGATGAGCAGTTCTTC. Protein: CASSLGGDEQFF.

This chain connects TRBV19 to TRBJ2-5; 10 nucleotides align to TRBD2. V lost 4 bases and J lost 1; bases outside the gene matches: 0. CDR1 LNHDA and CDR2 SQIVND come from the germline V gene (reference sequence). The CDR3 runs to 14 residues. Here the CDR3 reads CASSKREGQETQYF. CDR3 bases: TGTGCCAGTAGTAAGCGGGAGGGCCAAGAGACCCAGTACTTC.

The chain recombines TRBV9 with TRBJ2-3; D is unclear. The germline V and J ends were trimmed by 3 bases and 6 bases, with 17 bases remaining between them. This CDR3 is built from 15 residues. Germline loops: CDR1 SGDLS, CDR2 YYNGEE. The CDR3 coding sequence is TGTGCCAGCAGCGACGACCGAGGTTTTCCGGATACGCAGTATTTT. Its translation: CASSDDRGFPDTQYF. The whole variable domain, filled in from reference TRBV9 and TRBJ2-3, reads DSGVTQTPKHLITATGQRVTLRCSPRSGDLSVYWYQQSLDQGLQFLIQYYNGEERAKGNILERFSAQQFPDLHSELNLSSLELGDSALYFCASSDDRGFPDTQYFGPGTRLTVL.

The rearrangement joins TRBV7-9 to TRBJ2-3; 11 bases are shared with TRBD2. V shed 8 bases and J 6 bases; nucleotides not matched to a gene: 7. CDR1 and CDR2 (germline): SEHNR, FQNEAQ (reference sequence). This CDR3 has 14 residues. The CDR3: CASDLAGGPDTQYF. The CDR3 coding sequence is TGTGCCAGCGACTTAGCGGGAGGGCCGGATACGCAGTATTTT.

This sequence joins TRBV11-2 and TRBJ2-3; D is possibly TRBD1 (6 bases). CDR1 is SGHAT and CDR2 is FQNNGV in the germline V gene. The CDR3 sequence is 15 residues long. The V end was cut by 5 bases, the J end by 2 bases, with 14 bases between. CDR3 nucleotide sequence: TGTGCCAGCAGCACCGGGAACAGGGCCACAGATACGCAGTATTTT. As protein: CASSTGNRATDTQYF.

This sequence joins TRBV2 and TRBJ2-1; 9 nucleotides agree with TRBD1. V trimming: 5 bases; J trimming: 5 bases; junction bases outside the gene matches: 4. Germline CDR1 is SNHLY and CDR2 is FYNNEI. The CDR3 sequence is 14 residues long. The CDR3 sequence is CASSLGQGHNEQFF. The CDR3 DNA sequence: TGTGCCAGCAGTTTGGGACAGGGACACAATGAGCAGTTCTTC.

With respect to this clone: Other DNA sequences in the sample encode the same CDR3. The chain links TRBV6-5 to TRBJ2-7; 10 nucleotides align to TRBD1. The CDR3 extends over 14 amino acids. V trimming: 2 bases; J trimming: 5 bases; junction bases outside the gene matches: 3. Germline CDR1 is MNHEY and CDR2 is SVGAGI. The CDR3 DNA reads TGTGCCAGCAGTTACGACAGGGGGCGAAACGAGCAGTACTTC. As protein: CASSYDRGRNEQYF.

The chain has TRBV4-2 and TRBJ1-4, with D unclear. Trimming removed 4 bases at V and 8 bases at J, with 17 bases between. Germline assignment: CDR1 LGHNA and CDR2 YNFKEQ. The CDR3 sequence is 15 residues long. The CDR3 coding sequence is TGTGCCAGCAGCCGGTCGGCGGGAGATAGGGAAAAACTGTTTTTT. Protein product: CASSRSAGDREKLFF.

The V gene is TRBV6-2 or TRBV6-3, the J gene TRBJ2-1, with 8 bases identical to TRBD1. With 6 bases clipped from V and 7 bases from J, the junction kept 8 bases outside the gene matches. Germline V CDR1 and CDR2: MNHEY, SVGEGT. The CDR3 has 14 residues. CDR3 in amino acids: CASSLRTGSNEQFF. DNA of the CDR3: TGTGCCAGCAGCCTCCGGACAGGGTCAAATGAGCAGTTCTTC.

There are a few counts of this clone. The chain combines TRBV6-5 with TRBJ1-2; no reliable D call. The germline CDR1 and CDR2 sequences are MNHEY and SVGAGI. Deletions cut 5 bases from V and 5 bases from J, with 18 bases between. The length of the CDR3 is 15 residues. CDR3 nucleotide sequence: TGTGCCAGCAGTCCTCGGGAGTCGTTTAGTTATGGCTACACCTTC. Translated: CASSPRESFSYGYTF.

This chain joins TRBV27 and TRBJ2-1; 10 nucleotides line up with TRBD2. The CDR3 is 15 residues long. In germline, CDR1 is MNHEY, CDR2 SMNVEV (reference sequence). The trim removed 4 bases at V and 4 bases at J, leaving 4 bases unmatched. The CDR3 sequence is CASSSTSGVYNEQFF. DNA of the CDR3: TGTGCCAGCAGTTCCACTAGCGGGGTATACAATGAGCAGTTCTTC.